Sequencing of this T cell receptor (beta chain) was carried out in a study of T cell changes during pregnancy in multiple sclerosis. Germline lookup yields CDR1 SGHNT and CDR2 YENEEA. This CDR3 contains 14 residues. With 5 bases clipped from V and 7 bases from J, the junction kept 6 bases outside the gene matches. Sequencing was performed with immunoSEQ multiplex PCR; in TCRdb, only in-frame clones are kept and a portion is missing. Among 65,000 to 95,000 clones listed, under 95% were seen once. The J gene is TRBJ2-1, the V gene TRBV11-3; TRBD2 agrees at 9 bases. The material sequenced was peripheral blood, taken after pregnancy. This receptor was obtained from a female donor in good health, enrolled as a control in a pregnancy study. The CDR3 nucleotides read TGTGCCAGCAGCCCCCGCGGGAGGGCGAATGAGCAGTTCTTC. Its translation: CASSPRGRANEQFF.